The 5 T cell receptor beta chains in this list originate from one sample, sequenced in a study of neurological immune-mediated disorders. TCRdb analysed the 5' RACE reads with MiXCR anew, one entry per CDR3 protein. The sample consists of some 50,000 distinct CDR3 sequences, about 1.8% of them appearing once. The sequencing input was PBMCs. These receptors all come from a woman aged 40 to 50 with multiple sclerosis.

This clonotype showed up many times. The chain couples TRBV6-6 to TRBJ1-5; TRBD1 matches at 7 bases. Losses at the gene ends were 2 bases for V and 2 bases for J; bases not matched to a gene: 0. The CDR3 spans 14 residues. Per germline, CDR1 MNHNY and CDR2 SVGAGI (reference sequence). CDR3 amino acids: CASSYGTGNQPQHF. CDR3 nucleotides: TGTGCCAGCAGTTACGGGACAGGCAATCAGCCCCAGCATTTT.

This clonotype was recorded at least ten times. This chain connects TRBV11-2 to TRBJ2-7; D gene unclear. Trimming took 3 bases from V and 0 from J, leaving 12 bases between them. Germline CDR1 and CDR2: SGHAT and FQNNGV. The CDR3 contains 15 residues. The CDR3 region has the DNA TGTGCCAGCAGCTTGACGACGGAGAGCTCCTACGAGCAGTACTTC. Protein sequence: CASSLTTESSYEQYF.

The table lists this clonotype with many counts. The chain uses TRBV5-1 and TRBJ1-1, with D perhaps TRBD1 (6 bases). The CDR3 totals 16 residues. The V end was cut by 2 bases, the J end by 4 bases, with 18 bases between. Germline V gene lookup returns CDR1 SGHRS and CDR2 YFSETQ. The CDR3 here is CASSLLGGYESTEAFF. CDR3 nucleotide sequence: TGCGCCAGCAGCTTATTAGGGGGATACGAGAGCACTGAAGCTTTCTTT.

This clonotype was counted ten times or more. This chain uses TRBV15 with TRBJ1-2; unclear D gene. Trimming took 4 bases from V and 5 from J, leaving 8 bases between them. The CDR3 loop spans 12 amino acids. The germline V gene encodes CDR1 LNHNV and CDR2 YYDKDF (reference sequence). The CDR3 protein is CATSKVLYGYTF. The CDR3 DNA is TGTGCCACCAGCAAGGTGTTATATGGCTACACCTTC.

In this sample, this clonotype turned up many times. The CDR3 bases are TGCGCCAGCAGCGGGGTGGGGTCTGAGAACACTGAAGCTTTCTTT. Its translation: CASSGVGSENTEAFF. This chain connects TRBV5-1 to TRBJ1-1; D remains ambiguous. Germline V gene lookup returns CDR1 SGHRS and CDR2 YFSETQ. The CDR3 has 15 residues. Trimming pared 4 bases from V and 1 base from J, leaving 14 bases between.